This T cell receptor beta chain is from a study of CD8+CD57+ T cells in acquired aplastic anemia. In the study overall: Sorted CD4+ and CD8+ cells gave a mean 3.2 ug DNA, range 0.2 to 27.4 ug. Study results and limitations: Patients and controls shared 25 to 30 CD8+ CDR3 sequences, which appeared highly expressed in patients and within their immunodominant clones.

By flow cytometry, patients selected for sequencing had shown an expansion of CD8+CD57+ cells. V lost 0 bases and J 4 bases, leaving 10 bases between the germline ends. The CDR3 sequence is 14 residues long. Germline CDR1 is SGDLS and CDR2 is YYNGEE. According to the study, genomic DNA was the template for TCR beta VDJ and CDR3 profiling. MiXCR, run by TCRdb on the reads, gives a single entry per CDR3 protein. Here the sample spans roughly 500,000 distinct CDR3 sequences, under 40% being singletons. This clonotype was detected ten times or more. Its antigen is undetermined. The gene calls are TRBV9 and TRBJ1-1; D gene unclear. This receptor was obtained from a human donor with aplastic anemia. The sample comprised sorted CD4+, CD8+, or CD8+CD57+ T cells (not recorded which) from PBMCs. CDR3 amino acids: CASSVGERSTEAFF. The CDR3 nucleotides read TGTGCCAGCAGCGTAGGAGAGAGGTCCACTGAAGCTTTCTTT.